The 28 T cell receptor beta chains listed next were all sequenced from one sample in a study of PD-L1 blockade in urothelial cancer. The time point here: pretreatment peripheral blood. This table comes from immunoSEQ multiplex PCR, and its TCRdb copy is limited to in-frame clones, with some not included. Among 75,000 to 95,000 clones, 85% were seen once, and the ten largest hold 6.7%. Source: PBMCs, taken around atezolizumab (anti-PD-L1) treatment. These receptors came from a man aged 35 to 55 with urothelial cancer.

The CDR3 is CASSPLAGTEAFF. As DNA, the CDR3 is TGTGCCAGCAGCCCCCTAGCCGGCACTGAAGCTTTCTTT. V gene TRBV14 combines with J gene TRBJ1-1; D is unclear. Germline-derived CDR1 and CDR2 are SGHDN and FVKESK. The V and J ends lost 4 bases and 4 bases respectively, with 10 bases between them. CDR3 size: 13 residues.

The chain combines TRBV5-4 with TRBJ2-5; no clear D gene. Germline lookup yields CDR1 SGHNT and CDR2 YYREEE (reference sequence). CDR3 length: 14 amino acids. V lost 5 bases, J lost 3 bases, and 14 bases lay in between. In DNA form, the CDR3 reads TGTGCCAGCAGTTCGGCCCGGAGAGAAGAGACCCAGTACTTC. This codes for CASSSARREETQYF. Looking up the rest from reference TRBV5-4 and TRBJ2-5 gives the full variable domain: ETGVTQSPTHLIKTRGQQVTLRCSSQSGHNTVSWYQQALGQGPQFIFQYYREEENGRGNFPPRFSGLQFPNYSSELNVNALELDDSALYLCASSSARREETQYFGPGTRLLVL.

This chain uses TRBV19 with TRBJ1-5; 7 nucleotides match TRBD1. Trimming took 3 bases from V and 2 from J; bases not matched to a gene: 4. The length of the CDR3 is 15 residues. Per germline, CDR1 LNHDA and CDR2 SQIVND (reference sequence). CDR3 sequence reads: CASSIPGQGNQPQHF. DNA for the CDR3: TGTGCCAGTAGTATCCCCGGACAGGGCAATCAGCCCCAGCATTTT. Full variable domain (remainder filled in from reference TRBV19 and TRBJ1-5): DGGITQSPKYLFRKEGQNVTLSCEQNLNHDAMYWYRQDPGQGLRLIYYSQIVNDFQKGDIAEGYSVSREKKESFPLTVTSAQKNPTAFYLCASSIPGQGNQPQHFGDGTRLSIL.

The rearrangement links TRBV6-4 to TRBJ2-1; 10 nucleotides line up with TRBD2. From germline, CDR1 is MRHNA and CDR2 SNTAGT. The trim removed 2 bases at V and 8 bases at J, leaving 9 bases unmatched. The CDR3 contains 16 residues. CDR3 sequence (DNA): TGTGCCAGCAGTGACCGAGCGGGAGGGCGTAAGCATGAGCAGTTCTTC. As protein: CASSDRAGGRKHEQFF.

This chain links TRBV29-1 with TRBJ2-2, with D perhaps matching TRBD1 (5 bases). Germline assignment: CDR1 SQVTM and CDR2 ANQGSEA. Deletions cut 3 bases from V and 4 bases from J, with 9 bases between. The CDR3 consists of 13 residues. As DNA, the CDR3 is TGCAGCGTTGACAGGGCAAGCACCGGGGAGCTGTTTTTT. Translating it yields CSVDRASTGELFF.

The V call is TRBV30, the J call TRBJ2-7; 7 bases line up with TRBD2. This CDR3 is 12 amino acids long. Trimming removed 6 bases from V and 5 bases from J; junction bases left unmatched: 7. The germline V gene encodes CDR1 GTSNPN and CDR2 SVGIG (reference sequence). The DNA of the CDR3 is TGTGCCTGCACCCCAGCGGGAAACGAGCAGTACTTC. Translation gives CACTPAGNEQYF.

The V and J genes are TRBV28 and TRBJ1-2, with 9 bases matching TRBD1. V shed 7 bases, J shed 8 bases, and the junction held 8 bases outside the gene matches. CDR1 is MDHEN, CDR2 SYDVKM, per germline. This CDR3 region has 13 residues. CDR3 nucleotides: TGTGCCAGCAAGAGGACAGGGGCTGTCGGCTACACCTTC. It encodes CASKRTGAVGYTF.

Only one count was recorded for this clone. This chain links TRBV15 with TRBJ2-7; a possible D gene is TRBD2 (5 bases). CDR3 length: 13 residues. Germline-derived CDR1 and CDR2 are LNHNV and YYDKDF (reference sequence). V lost 0 bases, J lost 5 bases, and 8 bases lay in between. The CDR3 loop is CATSRDPGNEQYF. As DNA, the CDR3 is TGTGCCACCAGCAGAGATCCCGGGAACGAGCAGTACTTC.

The chain recombines TRBV9 with TRBJ2-1; D may be TRBD2 (6 bases). The CDR3 consists of 13 residues. V lost 3 bases and J 5 bases, leaving 9 bases between the germline ends. Germline V CDR1 and CDR2: SGDLS, YYNGEE. CDR3 nucleotides: TGTGCCAGCAGCGGCCGGGAGAACAATGAGCAGTTCTTC. The encoded protein is CASSGRENNEQFF.

The chain links TRBV5-8 to TRBJ1-1; no reliable D call. V was trimmed by 1 base and J by 1 base, leaving 11 bases between them. Per germline, CDR1 SGHTS and CDR2 YDEGEE. This CDR3 spans 15 amino acids. The CDR3 DNA reads TGTGCCAGCAGCTTGTCAACGGGAACGAACACTGAAGCTTTCTTT. Protein sequence: CASSLSTGTNTEAFF.

The V and J genes are TRBV2 and TRBJ2-6; D not certain. Germline-derived CDR1 and CDR2 are SNHLY and FYNNEI. V lost 4 bases and J lost 1, with 8 bases in between. The CDR3 spans 15 residues. In DNA form, the CDR3 reads TGTGCCAGCAGTGTTACCACATCTGGGGCCAACGTCCTGACTTTC. Amino acids: CASSVTTSGANVLTF.

The gene calls are TRBV6-5 and TRBJ2-7; the D gene is possibly TRBD2 (5 bases). V was shortened by 7 bases and J by 2 bases, with 12 bases between the two germline ends. The length of the CDR3 is 13 residues. Germline V CDR1 and CDR2: MNHEY, SVGAGI. The CDR3 nucleotides are TGTGCCAGCAAGAACGCCGGGGCCTACGAGCAGTACTTC. Translating gives CASKNAGAYEQYF.

V usage is TRBV7-2 and J usage is TRBJ2-7; 8 bases are shared with TRBD2. The CDR3 length is 15 residues. Trimming cost V 1 base and J 4 bases; bases outside gene matches: 6. Germline assignment: CDR1 SGHTA and CDR2 FQGNSA. CDR3 protein: CASSLDGGRTYEQYF. In DNA, the CDR3 is TGTGCCAGCAGCTTAGATGGCGGGAGGACGTACGAGCAGTACTTC.

This clone appeared a few times. The chain uses TRBV2 and TRBJ1-4; maybe TRBD1 (6 bases). The germline V gene encodes CDR1 SNHLY and CDR2 FYNNEI. CDR3 length: 14 amino acids. V was shortened by 7 bases and J by 4 bases, with 13 bases between the two germline ends. CDR3 DNA sequence: TGTGCCAGCAAGAGGACAGTGCGTAATGAAAAACTGTTTTTT. As protein: CASKRTVRNEKLFF. The variable domain in full, completed from reference TRBV2 and TRBJ1-4, reads EPEVTQTPSHQVTQMGQEVILRCVPISNHLYFYWYRQILGQKVEFLVSFYNNEISEKSEIFDDQFSVERPDGSNFTLKIRSTKLEDSAMYFCASKRTVRNEKLFFGSGTQLSVL.

The chain joins TRBV5-5 to TRBJ2-2, with TRBD2 as a possible D gene (7 bases). The CDR3 runs to 14 residues. V lost 4 bases, J lost 6 bases, and 13 bases lay in between. Germline V gene sequence: CDR1 SGHKS, CDR2 YYEKEE (reference sequence). The CDR3 protein is CASSPRGGPGELFF. Here the CDR3 DNA reads TGTGCCAGCAGCCCAAGGGGGGGCCCCGGGGAGCTGTTTTTT.

This chain links TRBV7-2 with TRBJ2-7, with 11 bases matching TRBD2. The CDR3 has 15 amino acids. The germline gives CDR1 SGHTA, CDR2 FQGNSA. V dropped 5 bases and J dropped 1; count of bases not matched to a gene: 4. CDR3 protein: CASSVLAGGSYEQYF. CDR3 coding DNA: TGTGCCAGCAGCGTCTTAGCGGGAGGGTCCTACGAGCAGTACTTC.

The V gene is TRBV11-2, the J gene TRBJ2-1; unclear D gene. CDR1 and CDR2 (germline): SGHAT, FQNNGV. V gave up 5 bases and J gave up 6 bases, with 11 bases separating them. The CDR3 runs to 13 residues. The CDR3: CASSPPSGNEQFF. The CDR3 nucleotides are TGTGCCAGCAGCCCACCTAGTGGCAATGAGCAGTTCTTC. Together with reference TRBV11-2 and TRBJ2-1, the CDR3 gives the full variable domain: EAGVAQSPRYKIIEKRQSVAFWCNPISGHATLYWYQQILGQGPKLLIQFQNNGVVDDSQLPKDRFSAERLKGVDSTLKIQPAKLEDSAVYLCASSPPSGNEQFFGPGTRLTVL.

The rearrangement uses TRBV6-6 and TRBJ2-3, with 9 bases matching TRBD2. The CDR3 contains 12 residues. V gave up 9 bases and J gave up 4 bases; unmatched junction bases: 2. Germline V lookup: CDR1 MNHNY, CDR2 SVGAGI (reference sequence). The CDR3 DNA sequence: TGTGCCAGTAGCGGGAGAGCAGATACGCAGTATTTT. It specifies CASSGRADTQYF.

The V call is TRBV18, the J call TRBJ1-2, with 10 bases identical to TRBD1. Germline V gene sequence: CDR1 KGHSH, CDR2 LQKENI. The CDR3 runs 15 residues. The ends lost 3 bases at V and 8 bases at J; junction bases unmatched: 9. The CDR3 nucleotides are TGTGCCAGCTCACCCGGGACAGGGGAGCAAATGGGCTACACCTTC. Amino acid sequence: CASSPGTGEQMGYTF.

This chain links TRBV5-4 with TRBJ2-7; maybe TRBD2 (6 bases). Trimming took off 0 bases at V and 6 bases at J, with 10 bases between the two ends. The CDR3 is made up of 13 amino acids. The germline V gene encodes CDR1 SGHNT and CDR2 YYREEE (reference sequence). The CDR3 DNA follows: TGTGCCAGCAGCTTGGAGGCAGCGGGCGAGCAGTACTTC. Amino acids: CASSLEAAGEQYF.

This chain links TRBV28 with TRBJ2-1; TRBD2 matches 7 bases. The CDR3 is 19 amino acids. Trimming removed 3 bases from V and 5 bases from J; junction bases left unmatched: 19. Looked up from germline, CDR1 is MDHEN and CDR2 is SYDVKM. The CDR3 bases are TGTGCCAGCAGTTTCCGGACGACTGGGGCGGGAGAGGTCAACAATGAGCAGTTCTTC. Amino acid sequence: CASSFRTTGAGEVNNEQFF.

The chain joins TRBV5-1 to TRBJ2-3, with TRBD1 as a possible D gene (5 bases). The germline V gene encodes CDR1 SGHRS and CDR2 YFSETQ. The ends were cut back, 4 bases at V and 1 base at J, with 10 bases in the middle. This CDR3 comprises 14 residues. The CDR3 DNA reads TGCGCCAGCAGCAAAGGGGAAGGCACAGATACGCAGTATTTT. Its translation: CASSKGEGTDTQYF. Using reference TRBV5-1 and TRBJ2-3 for the parts outside the CDR3, the full variable domain is KAGVTQTPRYLIKTRGQQVTLSCSPISGHRSVSWYQQTPGQGLQFLFEYFSETQRNKGNFPGRFSGRQFSNSRSEMNVSTLELGDSALYLCASSKGEGTDTQYFGPGTRLTVL.

The V gene is TRBV6-5, the J gene TRBJ2-2; TRBD1 aligns across 9 bases. The V and J ends lost 5 bases and 1 base, in that order; junction bases with no gene match: 2. There are 15 residues in the CDR3. Germline V gene data show CDR1 as MNHEY and CDR2 as SVGAGI. Here the CDR3 DNA reads TGTGCCAGCAGTAGGGACAGGGAGAACACCGGGGAGCTGTTTTTT. As protein: CASSRDRENTGELFF.

This chain links TRBV27 with TRBJ1-2; tentative D call: TRBD1 (5 bases). This CDR3 comprises 16 residues. Between the trimmed V and J ends, which lost 5 bases and 1 base, there was a span of 17 bases. CDR1 MNHEY and CDR2 SMNVEV come from the germline V gene (reference sequence). CDR3 coding DNA: TGTGCCAGCAGTCTACATCCCAGGAGGGGTAACTATGGCTACACCTTC. It yields the protein CASSLHPRRGNYGYTF.

The CDR3 nucleotides are TGCGCCAGCACGGGGGTCACAGATACGCAGTATTTT. Its protein is CASTGVTDTQYF. J is TRBJ2-3 and V is TRBV4-1, with D possibly TRBD2 on 6 matching bases. This CDR3 is 12 amino acids long. From germline, CDR1 is MGHRA and CDR2 YSYEKL. Trimming removed 7 bases from V and 2 bases from J, with 7 bases in between.

This chain uses TRBV7-9 with TRBJ2-7, with 10 bases matching TRBD2. The junction had 8 bases not matched to a gene; V was cut back by 0 bases and J by 3 bases. There are 17 residues in the CDR3. Germline CDR1 and CDR2: SEHNR and FQNEAQ (reference sequence). The CDR3 region has the DNA TGTGCCAGCAGCTTAGCGCAAGTTTCTAGCGGGAGCTACGAGCAGTACTTC. It encodes CASSLAQVSSGSYEQYF. The variable domain in full, completed from reference TRBV7-9 and TRBJ2-7, reads DTGVSQNPRHKITKRGQNVTFRCDPISEHNRLYWYRQTLGQGPEFLTYFQNEAQLEKSRLLSDRFSAERPKGSFSTLEIQRTEQGDSAMYLCASSLAQVSSGSYEQYFGPGTRLTVT.

This clone was seen only a few times. The rearrangement links TRBV7-8 to TRBJ2-3; 9 positions agree with TRBD2. The CDR3 contains 18 residues. The V gene end was trimmed by 10 bases and the J gene end by 4 bases; junction bases not matched to a gene: 21. CDR1 and CDR2 from the germline V gene are SGHVS and FQNEAQ. The CDR3 here is CATGGLAGREAFADTQYF. The CDR3 DNA reads as TGTGCCACCGGCGGGCTAGCGGGAAGGGAGGCGTTTGCAGATACGCAGTATTTT.

V and J are TRBV5-4 and TRBJ2-7, with 10 bases lining up with TRBD2. With 4 bases clipped from V and 2 bases from J, the junction kept 9 bases outside the gene matches. The germline gives CDR1 SGHNT, CDR2 YYREEE (reference sequence). This CDR3 comprises 16 residues. CDR3 loop: CASSLAGAPATYEQYF. CDR3 bases: TGTGCCAGCAGCCTAGCGGGAGCCCCCGCTACCTACGAGCAGTACTTC. The full variable domain, with the rest looked up from reference TRBV5-4 and TRBJ2-7, is ETGVTQSPTHLIKTRGQQVTLRCSSQSGHNTVSWYQQALGQGPQFIFQYYREEENGRGNFPPRFSGLQFPNYSSELNVNALELDDSALYLCASSLAGAPATYEQYFGPGTRLTVT.